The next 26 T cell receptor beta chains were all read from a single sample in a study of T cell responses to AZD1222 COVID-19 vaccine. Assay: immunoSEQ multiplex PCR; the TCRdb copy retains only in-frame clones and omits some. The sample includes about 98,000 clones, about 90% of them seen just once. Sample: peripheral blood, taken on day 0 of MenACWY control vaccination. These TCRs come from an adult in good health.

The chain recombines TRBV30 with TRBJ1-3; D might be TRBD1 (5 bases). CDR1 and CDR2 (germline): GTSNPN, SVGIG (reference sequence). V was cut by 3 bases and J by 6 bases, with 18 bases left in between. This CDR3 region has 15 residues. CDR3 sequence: CAWRYGGKNVNTIYF. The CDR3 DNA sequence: TGTGCCTGGAGATATGGGGGAAAAAATGTAAACACCATATATTTT.

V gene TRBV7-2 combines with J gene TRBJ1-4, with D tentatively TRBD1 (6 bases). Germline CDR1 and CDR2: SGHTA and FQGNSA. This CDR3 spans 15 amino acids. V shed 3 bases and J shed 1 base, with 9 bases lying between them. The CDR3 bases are TGTGCCAGCAGCTTTGGGGGACAAACTAATGAAAAACTGTTTTTT. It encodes CASSFGGQTNEKLFF.

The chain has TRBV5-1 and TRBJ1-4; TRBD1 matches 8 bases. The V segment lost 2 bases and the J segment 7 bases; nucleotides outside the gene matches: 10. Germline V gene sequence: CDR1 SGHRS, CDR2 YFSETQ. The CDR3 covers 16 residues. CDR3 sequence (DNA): TGCGCCAGCAGCTTCCTCGGACAGGGAGGCGGTGAAAAACTGTTTTTT. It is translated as CASSFLGQGGGEKLFF.

CDR3 protein: CASSHGTSWNEQFF. CDR3 bases: TGTGCCAGCAGCCATGGGACTAGCTGGAATGAGCAGTTCTTC. The chain carries TRBV16 and TRBJ2-1; TRBD2 matches at 9 bases. This CDR3 contains 14 residues. The germline gives CDR1 KGHSY, CDR2 FQNENV. J gave up 7 bases and V 3 bases, and 4 bases lay outside the gene matches.

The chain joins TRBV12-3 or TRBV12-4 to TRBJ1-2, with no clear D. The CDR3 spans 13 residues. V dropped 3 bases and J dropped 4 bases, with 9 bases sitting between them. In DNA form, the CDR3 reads TGTGCCAGCAGTTTGTTGGAATCCTATGGCTACACCTTC. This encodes CASSLLESYGYTF.

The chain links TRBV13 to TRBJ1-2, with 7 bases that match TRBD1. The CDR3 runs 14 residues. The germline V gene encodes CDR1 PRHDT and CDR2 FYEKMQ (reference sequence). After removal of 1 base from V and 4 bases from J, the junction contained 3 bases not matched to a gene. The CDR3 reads CASSLDRGAYGYTF. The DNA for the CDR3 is TGTGCCAGCAGCTTAGACAGGGGAGCCTATGGCTACACCTTC.

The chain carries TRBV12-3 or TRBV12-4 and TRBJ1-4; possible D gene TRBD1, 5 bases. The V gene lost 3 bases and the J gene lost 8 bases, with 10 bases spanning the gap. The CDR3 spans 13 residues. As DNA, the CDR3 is TGTGCCAGCAGTTTCCTTCAGGGCGAAAAACTGTTTTTT. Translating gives CASSFLQGEKLFF.

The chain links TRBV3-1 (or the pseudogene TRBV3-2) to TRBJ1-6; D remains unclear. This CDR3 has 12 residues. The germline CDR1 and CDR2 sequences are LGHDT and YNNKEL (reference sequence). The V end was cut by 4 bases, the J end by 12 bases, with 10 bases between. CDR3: CASSRSKGPLHF. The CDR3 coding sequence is TGTGCCAGCAGCCGATCGAAGGGACCCCTCCACTTT.

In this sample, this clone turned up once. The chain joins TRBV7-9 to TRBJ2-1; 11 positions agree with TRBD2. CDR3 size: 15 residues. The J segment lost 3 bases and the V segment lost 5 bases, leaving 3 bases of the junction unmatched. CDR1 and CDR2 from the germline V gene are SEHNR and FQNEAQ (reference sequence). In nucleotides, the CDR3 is TGTGCCAGCAGCATTAGCGGGGGGGTCTACAATGAGCAGTTCTTC. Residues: CASSISGGVYNEQFF.

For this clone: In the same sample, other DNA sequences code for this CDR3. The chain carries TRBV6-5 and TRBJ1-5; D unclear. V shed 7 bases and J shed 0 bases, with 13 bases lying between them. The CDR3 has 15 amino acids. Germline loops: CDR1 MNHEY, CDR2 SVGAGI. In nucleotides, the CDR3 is TGTGCCAGCAACATCGGGCGTTATAGCAATCAGCCCCAGCATTTT. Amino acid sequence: CASNIGRYSNQPQHF.

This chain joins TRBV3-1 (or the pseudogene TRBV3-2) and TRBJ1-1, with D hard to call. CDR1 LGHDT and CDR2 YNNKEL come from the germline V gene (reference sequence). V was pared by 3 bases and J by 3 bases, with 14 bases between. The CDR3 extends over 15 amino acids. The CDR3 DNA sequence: TGTGCCAGCAGCCATTCTATCTGGAGTCACACTGAAGCTTTCTTT. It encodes CASSHSIWSHTEAFF.

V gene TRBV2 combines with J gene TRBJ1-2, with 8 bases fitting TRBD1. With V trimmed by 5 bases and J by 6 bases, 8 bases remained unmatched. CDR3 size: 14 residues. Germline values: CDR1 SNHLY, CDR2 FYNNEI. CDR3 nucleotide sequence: TGTGCCAGCAGTCGCCGGACAGGGATGGATGGCTACACCTTC. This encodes CASSRRTGMDGYTF.

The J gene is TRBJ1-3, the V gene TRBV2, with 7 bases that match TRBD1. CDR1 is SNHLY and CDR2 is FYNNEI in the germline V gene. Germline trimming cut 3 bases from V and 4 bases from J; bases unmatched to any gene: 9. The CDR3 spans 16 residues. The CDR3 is CASSDGTAGRGNTIYF. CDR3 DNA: TGTGCCAGCAGTGACGGGACAGCAGGTCGCGGAAACACCATATATTTT.

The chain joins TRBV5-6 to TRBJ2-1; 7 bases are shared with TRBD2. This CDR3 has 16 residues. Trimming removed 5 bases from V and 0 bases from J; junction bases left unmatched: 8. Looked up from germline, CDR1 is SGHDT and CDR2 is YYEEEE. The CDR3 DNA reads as TGTGCCAGCAGGGCTCTGCGGGGGAGCTCCTACAATGAGCAGTTCTTC. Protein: CASRALRGSSYNEQFF.

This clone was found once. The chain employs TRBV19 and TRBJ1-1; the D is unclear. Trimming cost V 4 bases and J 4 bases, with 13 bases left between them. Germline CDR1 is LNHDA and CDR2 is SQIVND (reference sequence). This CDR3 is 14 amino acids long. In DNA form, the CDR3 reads TGTGCCAGTAGTAAGAGAGTATCATCCACTGAAGCTTTCTTT. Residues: CASSKRVSSTEAFF.

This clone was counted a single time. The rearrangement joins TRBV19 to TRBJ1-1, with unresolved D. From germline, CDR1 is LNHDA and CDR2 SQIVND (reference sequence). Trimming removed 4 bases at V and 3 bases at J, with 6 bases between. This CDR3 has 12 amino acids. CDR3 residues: CASSRAYTEAFF. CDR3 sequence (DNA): TGTGCCAGTAGTAGGGCGTACACTGAAGCTTTCTTT.

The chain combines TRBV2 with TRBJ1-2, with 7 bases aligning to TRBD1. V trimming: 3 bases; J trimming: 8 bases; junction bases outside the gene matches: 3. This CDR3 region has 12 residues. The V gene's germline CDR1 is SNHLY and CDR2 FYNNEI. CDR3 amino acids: CASSETGIGYTF. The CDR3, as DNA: TGTGCCAGCAGTGAGACAGGGATCGGCTACACCTTC. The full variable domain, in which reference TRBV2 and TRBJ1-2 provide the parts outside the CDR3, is EPEVTQTPSHQVTQMGQEVILRCVPISNHLYFYWYRQILGQKVEFLVSFYNNEISEKSEIFDDQFSVERPDGSNFTLKIRSTKLEDSAMYFCASSETGIGYTFGSGTRLTVV.

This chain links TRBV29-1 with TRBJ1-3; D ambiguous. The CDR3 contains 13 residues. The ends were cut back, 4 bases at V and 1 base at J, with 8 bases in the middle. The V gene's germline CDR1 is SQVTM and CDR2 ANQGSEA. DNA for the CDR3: TGCAGCGTTGTCCCGTTTTCTGGAAACACCATATATTTT. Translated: CSVVPFSGNTIYF.

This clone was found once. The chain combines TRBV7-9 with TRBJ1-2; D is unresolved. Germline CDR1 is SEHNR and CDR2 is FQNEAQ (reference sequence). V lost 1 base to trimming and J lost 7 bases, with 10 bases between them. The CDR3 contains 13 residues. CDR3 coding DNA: TGTGCCAGCAGCTTAGTGGTGTCGGGTGGCTACACCTTC. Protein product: CASSLVVSGGYTF.

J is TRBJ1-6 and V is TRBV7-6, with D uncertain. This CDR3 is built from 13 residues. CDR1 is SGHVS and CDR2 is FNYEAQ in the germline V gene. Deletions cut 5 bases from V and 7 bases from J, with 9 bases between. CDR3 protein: CASSTDGNSPLHF. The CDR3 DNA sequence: TGTGCCAGCAGCACAGACGGGAATTCACCCCTCCACTTT.

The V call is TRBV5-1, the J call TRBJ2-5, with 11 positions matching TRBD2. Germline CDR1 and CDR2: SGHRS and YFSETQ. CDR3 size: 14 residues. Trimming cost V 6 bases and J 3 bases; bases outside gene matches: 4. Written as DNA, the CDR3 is TGCGCCAGCAACCCTAGCGGGGGGAAAGAGACCCAGTACTTC. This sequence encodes CASNPSGGKETQYF.

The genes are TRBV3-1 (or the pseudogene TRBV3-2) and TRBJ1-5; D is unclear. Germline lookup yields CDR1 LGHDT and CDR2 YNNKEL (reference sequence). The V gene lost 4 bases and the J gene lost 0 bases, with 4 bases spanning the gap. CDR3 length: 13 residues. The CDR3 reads CASSLNSNQPQHF. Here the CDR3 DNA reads TGTGCCAGCAGCCTTAATAGCAATCAGCCCCAGCATTTT.

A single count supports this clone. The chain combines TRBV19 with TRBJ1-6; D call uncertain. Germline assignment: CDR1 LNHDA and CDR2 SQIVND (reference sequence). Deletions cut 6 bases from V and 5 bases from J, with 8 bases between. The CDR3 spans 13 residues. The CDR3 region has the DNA TGTGCCAGTAGGAGTACAGATAATTCACCCCTCCACTTT. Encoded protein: CASRSTDNSPLHF.

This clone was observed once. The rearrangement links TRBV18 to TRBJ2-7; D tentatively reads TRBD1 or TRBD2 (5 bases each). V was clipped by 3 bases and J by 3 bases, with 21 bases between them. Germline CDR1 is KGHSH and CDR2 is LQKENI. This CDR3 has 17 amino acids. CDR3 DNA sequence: TGTGCCAGCTCACCGGCAGGGACGGCTTTCGGTGACTACGAGCAGTACTTC. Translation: CASSPAGTAFGDYEQYF.

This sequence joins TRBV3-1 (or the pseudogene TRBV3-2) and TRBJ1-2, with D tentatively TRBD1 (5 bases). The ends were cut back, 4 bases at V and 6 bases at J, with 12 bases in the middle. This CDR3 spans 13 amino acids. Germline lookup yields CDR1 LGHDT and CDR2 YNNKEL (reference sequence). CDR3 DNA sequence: TGTGCCAGCAGCCGGACCCAGGGAAATGGCTACACCTTC. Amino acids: CASSRTQGNGYTF.

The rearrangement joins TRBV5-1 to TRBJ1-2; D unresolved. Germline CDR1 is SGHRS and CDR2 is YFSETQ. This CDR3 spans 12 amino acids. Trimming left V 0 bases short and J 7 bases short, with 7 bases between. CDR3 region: CASSLDFTGYTF. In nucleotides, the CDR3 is TGCGCCAGCAGCTTGGATTTTACTGGCTACACCTTC.